This TCR beta chain is from a study of tumor-infiltrating lymphocytes in primary liver carcinoma. Germline DNA was also extracted, and blood RNA was taken from unsorted whole blood. Trimming took 5 bases from V and 2 from J, leaving 22 bases between them. The CDR3 has 18 residues. Germline values: CDR1 SGHTA, CDR2 FQGTGA. Reverse transcription of 500 ng total RNA with a constant-region primer produced TCR beta cDNA. Amplification in three nested multiplex PCR rounds with slightly modified ARM-PCR gave rise to TCR beta libraries. TRBV1-TRBV30 forward primers and a C-beta reverse primer were used in the first two PCR rounds, which each ran for approximately 10 cycles. TCRdb independently ran MiXCR on the multiplex PCR reads; one entry per CDR3 protein. The table includes almost 200,000 distinct CDR3 sequences, approximately 65% detected once.

The TCR comes from a woman aged 55-69 years with primary liver carcinoma and hepatitis B virus infection. The V gene is TRBV7-3, the J gene TRBJ2-1; either TRBD1 or TRBD2 may supply D (6 bases each). The specimen sequenced was peripheral blood. In DNA form, the CDR3 reads TGTGCCAGCAGCCCAGGGGCGGTGGTTGCGGGACCCTACAATGAGCAGTTCTTC. Protein sequence: CASSPGAVVAGPYNEQFF.